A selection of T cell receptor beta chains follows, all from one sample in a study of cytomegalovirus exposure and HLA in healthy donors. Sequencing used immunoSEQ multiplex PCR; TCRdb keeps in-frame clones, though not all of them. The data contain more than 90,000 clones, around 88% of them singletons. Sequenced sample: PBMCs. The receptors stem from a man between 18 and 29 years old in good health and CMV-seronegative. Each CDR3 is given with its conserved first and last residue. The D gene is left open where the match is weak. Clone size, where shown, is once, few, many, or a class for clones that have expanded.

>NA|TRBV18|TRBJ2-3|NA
TGTGCCAGCTCACCAATGTTACGCGGTACAGATACGCAGTATTTT
CASSPMLRGTDTQYF
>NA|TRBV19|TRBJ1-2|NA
TGTGCCAGTACTCCCAGTCTTGGGCAGGGAGGAGGCTACACCTTC
CASTPSLGQGGGYTF
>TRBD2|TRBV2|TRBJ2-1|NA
TGTGCCAGCAGTGAACCCCAGCGGGGGGTTTACAATGAGCAGTTCTTC
CASSEPQRGVYNEQFF
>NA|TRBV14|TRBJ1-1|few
TGTGCCAGCAGCCGCTTAGTGAACACTGAAGCTTTCTTT
CASSRLVNTEAFF
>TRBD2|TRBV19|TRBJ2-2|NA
TGTGCCAGTACCGGACTAGCGGGTGCGAACACCGGGGAGCTGTTTTTT
CASTGLAGANTGELFF
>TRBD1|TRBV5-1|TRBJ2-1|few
TGCGCCAGCAGCTTGCAGGGACAGGGGATAAATGAGCAGTTCTTC
CASSLQGQGINEQFF
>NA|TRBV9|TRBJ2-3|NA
TGTGCCAGCAGGGGGGGTGGTACGCAGTATTTT
CASRGGGTQYF
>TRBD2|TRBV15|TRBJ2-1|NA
TGTGCCACCAGCACAGGGACTAGCGACTACAATGAGCAGTTCTTC
CATSTGTSDYNEQFF
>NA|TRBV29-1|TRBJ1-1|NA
TGCAGCGTTCCGTTGGGAGGGAACACTGAAGCTTTCTTT
CSVPLGGNTEAFF
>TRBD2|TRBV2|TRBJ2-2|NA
TGTGCCAGCACCCGACTAGCGGGGGGGGCCAACACCGGGGAGCTGTTTTTT
CASTRLAGGANTGELFF
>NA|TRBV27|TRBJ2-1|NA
TGTGCCAGCAGACAGGGATTTGAGCAGTTCTTC
CASRQGFEQFF
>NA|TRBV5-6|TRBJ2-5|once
TGTGCCAGCAGCTTGGGTGGGGGGGCTGTCGGGGAGACCCAGTACTTC
CASSLGGGAVGETQYF
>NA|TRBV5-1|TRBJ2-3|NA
TGCGCCAGCAGCTCCCGACTAAGGCCCGTGGGGACAGATACGCAGTATTTT
CASSSRLRPVGTDTQYF
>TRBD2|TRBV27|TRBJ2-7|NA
TGTGCCAGCAGTCCCCGGACTAGCGGGAGCTACGAGCAGTACTTC
CASSPRTSGSYEQYF
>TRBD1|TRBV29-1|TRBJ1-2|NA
TGCAGCGTTCCGACAGGGGACTATGGCTACACCTTC
CSVPTGDYGYTF
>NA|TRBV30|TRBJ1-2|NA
TGTGCCTGGAGCCAGAGACAGGTCCCCCCTCTTAGCTATGGCTACACCTTC
CAWSQRQVPPLSYGYTF
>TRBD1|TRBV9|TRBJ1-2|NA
TGTGCCAGCAGCGTAGAGGTCAGGGGGTATGGCTACACCTTC
CASSVEVRGYGYTF
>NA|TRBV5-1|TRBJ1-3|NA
TGCGCCAGCAGCCCGAGGGGGGGCTCTGGAAACACCATATATTTT
CASSPRGGSGNTIYF
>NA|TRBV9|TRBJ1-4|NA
TGTGCCAGCAGCGTTGGGGGCGCGGATGAAAAACTGTTTTTT
CASSVGGADEKLFF
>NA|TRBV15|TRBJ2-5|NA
TGTGCCACCAGCAGAGATCTGAGGGAGGAGACCCAGTACTTC
CATSRDLREETQYF
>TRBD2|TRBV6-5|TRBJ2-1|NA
TGTGCCAGCAGTTATGGGGCGGGAGTTCGGAATGAGCAGTTCTTC
CASSYGAGVRNEQFF
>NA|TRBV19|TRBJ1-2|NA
TGTGCCAGTAGTGTACAGGGCTCGGGCTACACCTTC
CASSVQGSGYTF
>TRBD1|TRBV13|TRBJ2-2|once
TGTGCCAGCAGCTTTCGGGACAGGGTAATCAACGGGGAGCTGTTTTTT
CASSFRDRVINGELFF
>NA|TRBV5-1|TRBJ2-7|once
TGCGCCAGCAGCTTGGCGGGTTACGGCTCCTACGAGCAGTACTTC
CASSLAGYGSYEQYF
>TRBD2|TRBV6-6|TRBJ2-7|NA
TGTGCCAGCAGTGCGACTAGCGGCTCCTACGAGCAGTACTTC
CASSATSGSYEQYF
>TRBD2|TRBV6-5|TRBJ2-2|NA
TGTGCCAGCAGCCCGGGACTAGCTCGTGGGGAGCTGTTTTTT
CASSPGLARGELFF
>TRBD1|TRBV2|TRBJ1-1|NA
TGTGCCAGCATGGGACAGGGGTACACTGAAGCTTTCTTT
CASMGQGYTEAFF
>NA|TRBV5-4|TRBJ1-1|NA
TGTGCCAGCAGCGGGGGGGTTCAGGGGTATGGCACTGAAGCTTTCTTT
CASSGGVQGYGTEAFF
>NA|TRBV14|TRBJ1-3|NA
TGTGCCAGCAGCCAAGCCGGCAGGGGAGGAAACACCATATATTTT
CASSQAGRGGNTIYF
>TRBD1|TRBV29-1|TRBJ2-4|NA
TGCAGCGTCCAGGGGGCAGAAAACATTCAGTACTTC
CSVQGAENIQYF
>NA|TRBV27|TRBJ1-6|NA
TGTGCCAGCAGTTCCCTGGGGGGGCGCGGTTCACCCCTCCACTTT
CASSSLGGRGSPLHF
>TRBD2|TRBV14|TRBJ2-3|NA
TGTGCCAGCAGCCAAAAGCCTGGACTAGCGGGGGACACAGATACGCAGTATTTT
CASSQKPGLAGDTDTQYF
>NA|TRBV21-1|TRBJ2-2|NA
TGTGCCAGCAGCAAGACGGGACTCGTTAACACCGGGGAGCTGTTTTTT
CASSKTGLVNTGELFF
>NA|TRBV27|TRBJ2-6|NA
TGTGCCAGCAGTCTTAGCTCTGGGGCCAACGTCCTGACTTTC
CASSLSSGANVLTF
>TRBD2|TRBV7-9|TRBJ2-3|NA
TGTGCCAGCAGCTTAGTGGGGGAGGGCGGGAGCGCAGATACGCAGTATTTT
CASSLVGEGGSADTQYF
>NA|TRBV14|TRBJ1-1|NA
TGTGCCAGCAGCCAAGCCGGGGGAGCTTTCTTT
CASSQAGGAFF
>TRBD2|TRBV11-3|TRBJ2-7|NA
TGTGCCAGCAGTCAAGGACTAGCCCGACCTTACGAGCAGTACTTC
CASSQGLARPYEQYF
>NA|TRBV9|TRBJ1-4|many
TGTGCCAGCAGCGTAGAAGAGGGCGGTGAAAAACTGTTTTTT
CASSVEEGGEKLFF
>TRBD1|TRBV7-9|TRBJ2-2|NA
TGTGCCAGCAGACAACGGACAGGGGGCACCGGGGAGCTGTTTTTT
CASRQRTGGTGELFF
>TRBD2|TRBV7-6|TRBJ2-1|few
TGTGCCAGCAGCTTAGGCGTGACTAGCGGGGGCAATGAGCAGTTCTTC
CASSLGVTSGGNEQFF
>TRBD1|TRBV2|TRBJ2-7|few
TGTGCCAGCAGGTTGGACAGGCTCTACGAGCAGTACTTC
CASRLDRLYEQYF
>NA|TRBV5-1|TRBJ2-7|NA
TGCGCCAGCAGCTTGGCGGGGGGCTGGACCTACGAGCAGTACTTC
CASSLAGGWTYEQYF
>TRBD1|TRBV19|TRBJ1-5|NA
TGTGCCAGTGAAACAGGGGTGGTGCGTGGCAATCAGCCCCAGCATTTT
CASETGVVRGNQPQHF
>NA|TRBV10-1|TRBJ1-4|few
TGCGCCAGCAGTGAGCCAAATGAAAAACTGTTTTTT
CASSEPNEKLFF